This T cell receptor beta chain was sequenced during a study of blood T cell repertoires in COVID-19. In the study overall: Sample material is recorded as cDNA or gDNA derived from T cells, B-cell-depleted T cells, or PBMCs.

The count of this clone is one. Generated by immunoSEQ multiplex PCR, the TCRdb table keeps only in-frame clones and is missing some. The sample has 45,000 to 55,000 clones, over 85% seen once; the top ten hold 13%. The receptor comes from a man older than 75 with acute or convalescent COVID-19. Sequencing was carried out using peripheral blood.

The CDR3 DNA reads TGTGCCAGCAGTTTACGTTCCCTCCCTTACGAGCAGTACTTC. Translating it yields CASSLRSLPYEQYF. The chain employs TRBV28 and TRBJ2-7; D not resolved. The germline V gene has CDR1 MDHEN and CDR2 SYDVKM. The CDR3 is 14 amino acids. The V gene lost 2 bases and the J gene lost 4 bases, with 12 bases spanning the gap.